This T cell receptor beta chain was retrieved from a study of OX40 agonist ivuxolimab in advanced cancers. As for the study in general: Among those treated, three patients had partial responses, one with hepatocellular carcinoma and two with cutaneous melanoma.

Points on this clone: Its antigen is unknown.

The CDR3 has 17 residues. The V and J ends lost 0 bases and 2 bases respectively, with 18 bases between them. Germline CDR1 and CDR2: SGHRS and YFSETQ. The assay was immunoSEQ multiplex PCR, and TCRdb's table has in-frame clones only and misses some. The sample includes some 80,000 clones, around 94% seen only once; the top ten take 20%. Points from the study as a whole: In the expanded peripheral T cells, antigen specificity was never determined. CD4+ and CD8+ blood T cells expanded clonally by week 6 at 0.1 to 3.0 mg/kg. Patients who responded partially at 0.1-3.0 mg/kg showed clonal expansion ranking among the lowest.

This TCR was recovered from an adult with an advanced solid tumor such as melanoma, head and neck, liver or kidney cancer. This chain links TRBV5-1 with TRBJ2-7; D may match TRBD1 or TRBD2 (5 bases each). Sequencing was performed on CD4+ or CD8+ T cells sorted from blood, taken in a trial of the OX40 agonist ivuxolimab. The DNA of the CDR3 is TGCGCCAGCAGCTTGGCCGCCTGGGGGACCCAGCCCTACGAGCAGTACTTC. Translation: CASSLAAWGTQPYEQYF.